The clone carrying this TCR beta chain has only a few counts. Its specificity is not known. This CDR3 is built from 16 residues. The germline V gene has CDR1 SNHLY and CDR2 FYNNEI. Deletions cut 4 bases from V and 0 bases from J, with 13 bases between. CDR3 and TCR beta VDJ profiling relied on genomic DNA as the template. TCRdb itself ran the reads through MiXCR, one entry per CDR3 protein. This repertoire shows about 200,000 distinct CDR3 sequences, approximately 35% found once; its top ten account for about 1.1%. This record comes from a study of CD8+CD57+ T cells in acquired aplastic anemia. Study-wide background: Mean DNA quantity obtained from sorted CD4+ and CD8+ cells was about 3 ug.

Findings and caveats of the study: Common to patients and controls were roughly 30 CD8+ CDR3 sequences.

V usage is TRBV2 and J usage is TRBJ1-3, with D possibly being TRBD1 (6 bases). This receptor was obtained from a human donor in good health, serving as a control. The sequencing input was sorted CD4+, CD8+, or CD8+CD57+ T cells (not recorded which) from PBMCs. CDR3: CASSVQGAVSGNTIYF. CDR3 DNA: TGTGCCAGCAGTGTACAGGGAGCCGTCTCTGGAAACACCATATATTTT.